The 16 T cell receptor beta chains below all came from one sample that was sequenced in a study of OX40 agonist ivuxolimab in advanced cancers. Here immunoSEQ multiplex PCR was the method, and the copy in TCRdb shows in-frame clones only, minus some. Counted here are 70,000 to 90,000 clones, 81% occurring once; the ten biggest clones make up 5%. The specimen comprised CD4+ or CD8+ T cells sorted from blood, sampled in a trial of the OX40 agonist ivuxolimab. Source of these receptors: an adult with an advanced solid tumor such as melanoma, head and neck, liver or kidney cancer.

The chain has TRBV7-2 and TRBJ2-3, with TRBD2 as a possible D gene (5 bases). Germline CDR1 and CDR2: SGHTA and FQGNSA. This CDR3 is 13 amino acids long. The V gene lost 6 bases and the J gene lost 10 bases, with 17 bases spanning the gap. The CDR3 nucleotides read TGTGCCAGCAGTCGCCGCGATCTCGGGGCGCAGTATTTT. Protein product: CASSRRDLGAQYF.

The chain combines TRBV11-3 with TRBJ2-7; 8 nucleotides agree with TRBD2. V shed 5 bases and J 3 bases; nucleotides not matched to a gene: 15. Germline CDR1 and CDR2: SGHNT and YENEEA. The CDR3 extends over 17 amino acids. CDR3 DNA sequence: TGTGCCAGCAGCCTCTTCCCACCGGACCGGGAGGGCTACGAGCAGTACTTC. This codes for CASSLFPPDREGYEQYF.

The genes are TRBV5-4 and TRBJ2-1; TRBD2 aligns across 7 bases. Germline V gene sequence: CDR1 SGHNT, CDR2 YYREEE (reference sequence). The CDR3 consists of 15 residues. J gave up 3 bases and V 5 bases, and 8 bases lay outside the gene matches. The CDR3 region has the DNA TGTGCCAGCAGTTCCGGCGGGAGTATCTACAATGAGCAGTTCTTC. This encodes CASSSGGSIYNEQFF.

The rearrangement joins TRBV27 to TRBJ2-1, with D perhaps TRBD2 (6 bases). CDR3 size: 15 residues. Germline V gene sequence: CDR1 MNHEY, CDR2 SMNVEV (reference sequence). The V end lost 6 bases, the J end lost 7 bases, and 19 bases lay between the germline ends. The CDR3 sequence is CASSRGTDFSNEQFF. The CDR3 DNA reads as TGTGCCAGCAGCCGCGGGACTGACTTTTCGAATGAGCAGTTCTTC.

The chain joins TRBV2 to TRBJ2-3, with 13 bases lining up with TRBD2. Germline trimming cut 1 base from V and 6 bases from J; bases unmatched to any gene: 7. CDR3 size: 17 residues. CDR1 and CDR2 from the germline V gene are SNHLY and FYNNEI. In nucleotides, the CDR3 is TGTGCCAGCAGTGAAGGGAGGACTAGCGGGAGAGCGGATACGCAGTATTTT. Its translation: CASSEGRTSGRADTQYF.

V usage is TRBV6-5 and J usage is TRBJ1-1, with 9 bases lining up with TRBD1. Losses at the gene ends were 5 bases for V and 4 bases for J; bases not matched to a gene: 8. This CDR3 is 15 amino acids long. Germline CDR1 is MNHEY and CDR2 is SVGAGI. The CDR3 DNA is TGTGCCAGCAGTGCGGGGGACAGGGAGGCCACTGAAGCTTTCTTT. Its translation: CASSAGDREATEAFF.

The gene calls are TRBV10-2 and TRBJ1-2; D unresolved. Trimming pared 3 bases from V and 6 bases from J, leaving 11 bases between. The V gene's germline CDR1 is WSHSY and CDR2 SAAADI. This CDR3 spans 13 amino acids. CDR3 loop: CASSDAGGDGYTF. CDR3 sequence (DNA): TGCGCCAGCAGTGACGCGGGAGGTGATGGCTACACCTTC.

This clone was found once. CDR3 protein: CASGSGTLNTEAFF. CDR3 nucleotides: TGTGCCAGCGGTTCCGGGACCCTGAACACTGAAGCTTTCTTT. This chain connects TRBV28 to TRBJ1-1; TRBD1 is a possible D gene (5 bases). Germline lookup yields CDR1 MDHEN and CDR2 SYDVKM. The CDR3 runs to 14 residues. V lost 8 bases and J lost 0, with 13 bases in between.

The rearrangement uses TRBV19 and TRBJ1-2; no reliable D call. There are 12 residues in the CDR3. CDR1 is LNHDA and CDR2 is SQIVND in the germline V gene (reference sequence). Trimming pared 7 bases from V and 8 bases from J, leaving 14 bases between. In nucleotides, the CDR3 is TGTGCCAGTACGACCGGACCGCGCGGCTACACCTTC. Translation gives CASTTGPRGYTF.

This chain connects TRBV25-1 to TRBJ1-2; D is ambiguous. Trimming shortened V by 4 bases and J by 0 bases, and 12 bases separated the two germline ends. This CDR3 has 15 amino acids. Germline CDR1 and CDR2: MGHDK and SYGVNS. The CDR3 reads CASSGIGQTNYGYTF. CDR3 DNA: TGTGCCAGCAGTGGTATCGGGCAAACTAACTATGGCTACACCTTC.

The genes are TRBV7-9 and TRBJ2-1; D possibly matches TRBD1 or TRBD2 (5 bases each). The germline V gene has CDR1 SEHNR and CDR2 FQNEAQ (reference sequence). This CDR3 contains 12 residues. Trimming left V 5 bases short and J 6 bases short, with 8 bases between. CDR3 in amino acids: CASSRDGNEQFF. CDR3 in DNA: TGTGCCAGCAGCCGGGACGGCAATGAGCAGTTCTTC. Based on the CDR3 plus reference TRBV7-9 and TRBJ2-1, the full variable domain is DTGVSQNPRHKITKRGQNVTFRCDPISEHNRLYWYRQTLGQGPEFLTYFQNEAQLEKSRLLSDRFSAERPKGSFSTLEIQRTEQGDSAMYLCASSRDGNEQFFGPGTRLTVL.

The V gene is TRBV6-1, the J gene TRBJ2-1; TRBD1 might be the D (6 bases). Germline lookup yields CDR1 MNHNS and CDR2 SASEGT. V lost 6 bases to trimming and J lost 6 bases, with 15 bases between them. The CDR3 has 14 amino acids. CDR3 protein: CASRPGQGFNEQFF. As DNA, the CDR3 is TGTGCCAGCAGACCGGGACAAGGGTTCAATGAGCAGTTCTTC.

In nucleotides, the CDR3 is TGTGCCAGCAGTTACGGGGGCCTTACTAACTATGGCTACACCTTC. Its translation: CASSYGGLTNYGYTF. V usage is TRBV6-5 and J usage is TRBJ1-2; a weak D match, TRBD1 (6 bases). This CDR3 has 15 amino acids. CDR1 and CDR2 (germline): MNHEY, SVGAGI. The V end was cut by 2 bases, the J end by 0 bases, with 10 bases between.

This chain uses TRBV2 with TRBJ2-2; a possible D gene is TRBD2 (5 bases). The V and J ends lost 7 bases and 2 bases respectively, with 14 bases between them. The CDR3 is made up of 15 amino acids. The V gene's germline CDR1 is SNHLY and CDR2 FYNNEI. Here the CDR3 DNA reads TGTGCCAGCACCGGACGGGGAGTTAACACCGGGGAGCTGTTTTTT. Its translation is CASTGRGVNTGELFF.

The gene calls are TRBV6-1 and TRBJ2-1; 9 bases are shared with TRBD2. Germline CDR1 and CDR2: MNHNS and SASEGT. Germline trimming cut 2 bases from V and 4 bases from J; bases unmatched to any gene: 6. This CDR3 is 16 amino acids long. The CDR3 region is CASSESGAGGYNEQFF. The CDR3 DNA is TGTGCCAGCAGTGAAAGTGGAGCGGGGGGTTACAATGAGCAGTTCTTC.

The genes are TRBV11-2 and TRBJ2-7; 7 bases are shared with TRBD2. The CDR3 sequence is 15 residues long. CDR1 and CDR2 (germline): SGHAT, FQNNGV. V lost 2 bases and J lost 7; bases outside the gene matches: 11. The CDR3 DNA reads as TGTGCCAGCAGCTTATCCGGGACTACCGTCGTGGAGCAGTACTTC. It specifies CASSLSGTTVVEQYF.